This T cell receptor (beta chain) originates from a study of blood T cell repertoires in COVID-19. Background on the study: Samples came from the United States, Italy and Spain, spanning acute and convalescent COVID-19. Sample material is recorded as cDNA or gDNA derived from T cells, B-cell-depleted T cells, or PBMCs.

The CDR3 runs 14 residues. In germline, CDR1 is SGHRS, CDR2 YFSETQ. The V and J ends lost 3 bases and 2 bases respectively, with 10 bases between them. Sequencing used immunoSEQ multiplex PCR; TCRdb keeps in-frame clones, though not all of them. The table lists 120,000 or so clones, just under 80% of them singletons. The receptor comes from a human donor in a cohort sampled during active COVID-19. This chain links TRBV5-1 with TRBJ2-3; D is unclear. The sequenced sample was peripheral blood. The DNA for the CDR3 is TGCGCCAGCAGCTGGGCCTCTAACACAGATACGCAGTATTTT. The encoded protein is CASSWASNTDTQYF.